Each of the 6 T cell receptor beta chains below was sequenced from the same sample in a study of cytotoxic CD8 clonotypes in ibrutinib-treated CLL. Here immunoSEQ multiplex PCR was the method, and the copy in TCRdb shows in-frame clones only, minus some. This sample has roughly 45,000 clones; 50% to 80% occur once, and the top ten carry around a fifth. The source was PBMCs, collected after 24 months of ibrutinib treatment. The source of these receptors is a human donor with chronic lymphocytic leukemia.

The CDR3 DNA is TGTGCCAGCAGCTTCCCTGGGGCTAGCACAGATACGCAGTATTTT. Its protein product is CASSFPGASTDTQYF. The V call is TRBV7-9, the J call TRBJ2-3, with a weak D call TRBD1 (5 bases). This CDR3 contains 15 residues. From germline, CDR1 is SEHNR and CDR2 FQNEAQ (reference sequence). Trimming cost V 3 bases and J 0 bases, with 10 bases left between them.

This chain joins TRBV29-1 and TRBJ2-5; the D is unclear. V lost 4 bases and J 7 bases, leaving 13 bases between the germline ends. CDR1 is SQVTM and CDR2 is ANQGSEA in the germline V gene. The CDR3 spans 12 residues. The CDR3 region is CSVGRAEGTQYF. Here the CDR3 DNA reads TGCAGCGTTGGGAGAGCCGAAGGGACCCAGTACTTC.

CDR3: CASSPPVGRNYGYTF. The CDR3 DNA follows: TGCGCCAGCAGCCCCCCGGTGGGCAGAAACTATGGCTACACCTTC. The rearrangement joins TRBV5-1 to TRBJ1-2; D ambiguous. The V gene lost 4 bases and the J gene lost 2 bases, with 15 bases spanning the gap. Germline V gene lookup returns CDR1 SGHRS and CDR2 YFSETQ. This CDR3 is built from 15 residues.

J is TRBJ2-7 and V is TRBV5-6; D is undetermined. Trimming took off 0 bases at V and 3 bases at J, with 7 bases between the two ends. This CDR3 is built from 13 residues. Germline CDR1 and CDR2: SGHDT and YYEEEE. CDR3 in amino acids: CASSLGGGYEQYF. CDR3 nucleotides: TGTGCCAGCAGCTTGGGAGGCGGCTACGAGCAGTACTTC.

This chain uses TRBV5-1 with TRBJ1-2; tentatively, D is TRBD1 (6 bases). This CDR3 has 15 amino acids. Per the germline V gene, CDR1 is SGHRS and CDR2 is YFSETQ. Trimming removed 9 bases at V and 6 bases at J, with 24 bases between. CDR3 residues: CATNVGGTPRDGYTF. Written as DNA, the CDR3 is TGCGCCACAAACGTTGGCGGGACACCCAGGGATGGCTACACCTTC.

This chain joins TRBV2 and TRBJ1-4; TRBD1 matches 7 bases. Per the germline V gene, CDR1 is SNHLY and CDR2 is FYNNEI. After removal of 2 bases from V and 7 bases from J, the junction contained 7 bases not matched to a gene. The CDR3 spans 15 residues. The DNA for the CDR3 is TGTGCCAGCAGTGAATTCGTTGCAGGGGGTGAAAAACTGTTTTTT. It codes for CASSEFVAGGEKLFF. Full variable domain (missing parts from reference TRBV2 and TRBJ1-4): EPEVTQTPSHQVTQMGQEVILRCVPISNHLYFYWYRQILGQKVEFLVSFYNNEISEKSEIFDDQFSVERPDGSNFTLKIRSTKLEDSAMYFCASSEFVAGGEKLFFGSGTQLSVL.